This T cell receptor (beta chain) originates from a study of T-cell memory formation after mild COVID-19. Whole-study context: TCR clusters showed largely donor specificity.

This clonotype was recorded a few times. The antigen is undetermined. V was clipped by 2 bases and J by 3 bases, with 11 bases between them. CDR3 length: 15 residues. Per germline, CDR1 SNHLY and CDR2 FYNNEI. With constant-segment primers, 5'RACE yielded cDNA libraries of TCR alpha and TCR beta that carried sample barcodes and UMIs. One entry per CDR3 protein, called by TCRdb with MiXCR from the 5' RACE reads. The repertoire includes 210,000 or so distinct CDR3 sequences, roughly 27% of them detected once, and 9.5% to 12% sits in the top ten. The study's findings and limits: That cross-reactive memory joined was suggested by some responding clones appearing in pre-infection memory. Proof of SARS-CoV-2 specificity was absent for the second-wave clones that crested on day 37.

Sequenced: PBMCs or a T cell subset sorted from them (not recorded which). This receptor was taken from an adult woman who had mild COVID-19 (a few samples of this study predate the infection). Cell type and time point are not known. The chain links TRBV2 to TRBJ1-5; possible D gene TRBD1, 5 bases. The CDR3 reads CASSEQGINNQPQHF. CDR3 bases: TGTGCCAGCAGTGAACAGGGCATCAACAATCAGCCCCAGCATTTT.